These 20 T cell receptor beta chains share one sample of origin, sequenced in a study of beta chain features in type 1 diabetes. Expressed TCRB transcripts got sequenced, as all isolated RNA was reverse transcribed. The assay was immunoSEQ multiplex PCR, and TCRdb's table has in-frame clones only and misses some. The table includes 20,000 to 30,000 clones, about 72% detected once. Sequenced input: Tregs from blood. The receptor source for this set is a woman in her forties in good health.

The genes are TRBV18 and TRBJ1-1; D remains unclear. Germline loops: CDR1 KGHSH, CDR2 LQKENI. This CDR3 spans 14 amino acids. With 2 bases removed from V and 1 base from J, the gap between germline ends came to 8 bases. The CDR3: CASSPEMQNTEAFF. CDR3 coding DNA: TGTGCCAGCTCACCAGAGATGCAGAACACTGAAGCTTTCTTT.

The chain joins TRBV29-1 to TRBJ1-1, with a possible D match to TRBD1 (5 bases). The CDR3 extends over 13 amino acids. Germline-derived CDR1 and CDR2 are SQVTM and ANQGSEA. The V and J ends lost 3 bases and 4 bases respectively, with 12 bases between them. The CDR3 region has the DNA TGCAGCGTTGAGACCCAGGGCGGCACTGAAGCTTTCTTT. Translation gives CSVETQGGTEAFF.

The rearrangement links TRBV27 to TRBJ1-5; unclear D gene. Germline CDR1 is MNHEY and CDR2 is SMNVEV (reference sequence). The germline V and J ends were trimmed by 2 bases and 2 bases, with 4 bases remaining between them. The CDR3 sequence is 13 residues long. The CDR3 DNA reads as TGTGCCAGCAGTTTAACGGGCAATCAGCCCCAGCATTTT. Amino acids: CASSLTGNQPQHF.

The table lists this clone with a count of one. The CDR3 coding sequence is TGTGCCAGCAAACGGGAGGGGGCAGATACGCAGTATTTT. As protein: CASKREGADTQYF. The chain has TRBV5-5 and TRBJ2-3; 8 nucleotides agree with TRBD2. The CDR3 totals 13 residues. Germline assignment: CDR1 SGHKS and CDR2 YYEKEE (reference sequence). V shed 6 bases and J 4 bases; nucleotides not matched to a gene: 4.

This chain links TRBV5-1 with TRBJ2-4, with D uncertain. V lost 4 bases and J lost 1, with 9 bases in between. The CDR3 length is 14 residues. The germline V gene encodes CDR1 SGHRS and CDR2 YFSETQ. The CDR3 protein is CASSPPSAKNIQYF. DNA of the CDR3: TGCGCCAGCAGCCCGCCGAGTGCCAAAAACATTCAGTACTTC.

V and J are TRBV12-5 and TRBJ1-1, with D possibly being TRBD1 (5 bases). The CDR3 contains 13 residues. Germline CDR1 LGHNT, CDR2 FRNRAP. V was clipped by 7 bases and J by 1 base, with 10 bases between them. The CDR3 sequence is CASARQGNTEAFF. The CDR3, as DNA: TGTGCTAGTGCCCGGCAGGGGAACACTGAAGCTTTCTTT.

The rearrangement uses TRBV7-9 and TRBJ2-7; 9 bases match TRBD1. The CDR3 extends over 14 amino acids. Germline V gives CDR1 SEHNR, CDR2 FQNEAQ (reference sequence). V lost 4 bases to trimming and J lost 3 bases; unmatched junction nucleotides: 4. CDR3 loop: CASSSTTGGYEQYF. The CDR3 DNA follows: TGTGCCAGCAGCTCCACGACAGGGGGCTACGAGCAGTACTTC.

A few counts support this clone. This chain joins TRBV6-6 and TRBJ1-6; 8 bases match TRBD1. The CDR3 has 16 amino acids. Per the germline V gene, CDR1 is MNHNY and CDR2 is SVGAGI (reference sequence). The V and J ends lost 5 bases and 7 bases, in that order; junction bases with no gene match: 10. CDR3 protein: CASSTGQGRANSPLHF. The CDR3 nucleotides read TGTGCCAGCAGTACAGGACAGGGACGTGCAAATTCACCCCTCCACTTT.

This clone was observed a single time. The V gene is TRBV5-1, the J gene TRBJ2-2, with a possible D match to TRBD1 (6 bases). This CDR3 region has 21 residues. Germline loops: CDR1 SGHRS, CDR2 YFSETQ. Trimming took 2 bases from V and 0 from J, leaving 26 bases between them. CDR3 DNA: TGCGCCAGCAGCTTACTGAAGACAGGACTTAGGATCCATACGAACACCGGGGAGCTGTTTTTT. Protein sequence: CASSLLKTGLRIHTNTGELFF. Complete variable domain (other parts from reference TRBV5-1 and TRBJ2-2): KAGVTQTPRYLIKTRGQQVTLSCSPISGHRSVSWYQQTPGQGLQFLFEYFSETQRNKGNFPGRFSGRQFSNSRSEMNVSTLELGDSALYLCASSLLKTGLRIHTNTGELFFGEGSRLTVL.

The chain employs TRBV5-4 and TRBJ2-5; 9 positions agree with TRBD2. V trimming: 4 bases; J trimming: 5 bases; junction bases outside the gene matches: 12. The CDR3 extends over 16 amino acids. Per germline, CDR1 SGHNT and CDR2 YYREEE (reference sequence). In nucleotides, the CDR3 is TGTGCCAGCAGCCCCGTGGGGGGCGGGGGGGCGGAGACCCAGTACTTC. Translated: CASSPVGGGGAETQYF.

This clone was detected only a few times. The chain uses TRBV4-3 and TRBJ1-3; D remains unclear. The CDR3 is 15 amino acids. Germline CDR1 reads LGHNA; CDR2 reads YSLEER. V lost 4 bases and J lost 0, with 10 bases in between. CDR3 amino acids: CASSRFGSSGNTIYF. The CDR3 DNA reads as TGCGCCAGCAGCCGATTCGGTTCCTCTGGAAACACCATATATTTT.

V usage is TRBV11-2 and J usage is TRBJ1-2, with TRBD1 as a possible D gene (5 bases). The length of the CDR3 is 13 residues. Trimming stripped 2 bases from V and 5 bases from J, with 9 bases between. CDR1 is SGHAT and CDR2 is FQNNGV in the germline V gene. CDR3 coding DNA: TGTGCCAGCAGCTTACGTAGGGGTTATGGCTACACCTTC. Amino acid sequence: CASSLRRGYGYTF.

The rearrangement uses TRBV18 and TRBJ1-5; D gene unclear. Germline V gene lookup returns CDR1 KGHSH and CDR2 LQKENI. V was trimmed by 3 bases and J by 1 base, leaving 4 bases between them. CDR3 length equals 13 residues. CDR3 nucleotides: TGTGCCAGCTCACCGGGCAGCAATCAGCCCCAGCATTTT. As protein: CASSPGSNQPQHF.

This clone was seen a handful of times. The rearrangement uses TRBV11-2 and TRBJ2-7; 8 bases map to TRBD1. Germline CDR1 reads SGHAT; CDR2 reads FQNNGV. The CDR3 consists of 14 residues. After removal of 5 bases from V and 2 bases from J, the junction contained 5 bases not matched to a gene. The CDR3 nucleotides are TGTGCCAGCAGCCCCTCGACAGGGGCCTACGAGCAGTACTTC. Amino acid sequence: CASSPSTGAYEQYF.

The chain employs TRBV27 and TRBJ1-4; 8 positions agree with TRBD1. V gave up 0 bases and J gave up 8 bases; unmatched junction bases: 8. In germline, CDR1 is MNHEY, CDR2 SMNVEV (reference sequence). The CDR3 is 16 amino acids. DNA of the CDR3: TGTGCCAGCAGTTTATCCGGCAGGGGGCAGACGGAAAAACTGTTTTTT. It translates to CASSLSGRGQTEKLFF.

V and J are TRBV2 and TRBJ2-5; 12 positions agree with TRBD2. The CDR3 consists of 16 residues. Trimming took 8 bases from V and 4 from J; bases not matched to a gene: 11. CDR1 SNHLY and CDR2 FYNNEI come from the germline V gene. The CDR3 DNA reads as TGTGCCAGCGTTCCGGGACTAGCGGGCGGTATAGAGACCCAGTACTTC. Translation gives CASVPGLAGGIETQYF.

V and J are TRBV9 and TRBJ2-2; 10 bases are shared with TRBD2. The germline V gene has CDR1 SGDLS and CDR2 YYNGEE. After removal of 0 bases from V and 5 bases from J, the junction contained 4 bases not matched to a gene. This CDR3 has 16 amino acids. CDR3 in amino acids: CASSVGVAGGTGELFF. The CDR3 bases are TGTGCCAGCAGCGTAGGAGTAGCGGGGGGTACCGGGGAGCTGTTTTTT.

In this sample, this clone turned up a few times. The chain is built from TRBV6-6 and TRBJ2-3, with 9 bases lining up with TRBD1. This CDR3 spans 15 amino acids. The germline V gene encodes CDR1 MNHNY and CDR2 SVGAGI (reference sequence). V shed 6 bases, J shed 2 bases, and the junction held 6 bases outside the gene matches. The CDR3 spells CASSLGQGNTDTQYF. In nucleotides, the CDR3 is TGTGCCAGCAGCCTAGGACAGGGGAACACAGATACGCAGTATTTT.

The chain combines TRBV6-6 with TRBJ2-7; 10 bases match TRBD2. The CDR3 contains 15 residues. With V trimmed by 2 bases and J by 4 bases, 5 bases remained unmatched. Germline V gene data show CDR1 as MNHNY and CDR2 as SVGAGI (reference sequence). The CDR3 sequence: CASSYPSGGAYEQYF. CDR3 nucleotide sequence: TGTGCCAGCAGTTACCCAAGCGGGGGGGCTTACGAGCAGTACTTC.

The V and J genes are TRBV7-9 and TRBJ2-5; maybe TRBD2 (6 bases). V was shortened by 6 bases and J by 7 bases, with 18 bases between the two germline ends. The CDR3 spans 14 residues. CDR1 and CDR2 (germline): SEHNR, FQNEAQ (reference sequence). Here the CDR3 DNA reads TGTGCCAGCAGATCGCTGCGGGGTCCGGTGACCCAGTACTTC. Its protein is CASRSLRGPVTQYF. Drawing the rest from reference TRBV7-9 and TRBJ2-5, the complete variable domain is DTGVSQNPRHKITKRGQNVTFRCDPISEHNRLYWYRQTLGQGPEFLTYFQNEAQLEKSRLLSDRFSAERPKGSFSTLEIQRTEQGDSAMYLCASRSLRGPVTQYFGPGTRLLVL.